This TCR beta chain was documented in a study of STAT3 mutations in large granular lymphocyte leukemia. General study results and limits: Every T-cell large granular lymphocyte leukemia patient had at least one immunodominant TCR beta clonotype.

As for this clone: Its antigen is unidentified.

Clones were read by immunoSEQ multiplex PCR, and TCRdb kept only the in-frame ones, dropping some. This table holds some 5,700 clones, roughly 90% found once. The germline V gene encodes CDR1 MDHEN and CDR2 SYDVKM. Germline trimming cut 3 bases from V and 6 bases from J; bases unmatched to any gene: 11. The CDR3 loop spans 17 amino acids. This TCR derives from a human donor with T large granular lymphocyte leukemia. Some clones in this sample may be carry-over from other donors' samples. The V and J genes are TRBV28 and TRBJ2-3; 11 positions match TRBD2. The sample was PBMCs. CDR3 DNA: TGTGCCAGCAGTTTCCCCGGACTAGCGGGCCTAGGGGATACGCAGTATTTT. This codes for CASSFPGLAGLGDTQYF.